These 6 T cell receptor beta chains were sequenced from one sample in a study of identical twins. MiXCR, run by TCRdb on the 5' RACE reads, gives a single entry per CDR3 protein. The sample contains approximately 530,000 distinct CDR3 sequences, about a fifth of which appear only once. The sample was also linked to a second study, of yellow fever vaccine responses in identical twins.

Sequencing input: CD4+ T cells sorted from blood. These receptors came from a young woman in good health.

This clonotype was counted between two and nine times. The chain links TRBV20-1 to TRBJ2-6; D unclear. Between the trimmed V and J ends, which lost 2 bases and 3 bases, there was a span of 5 bases. Germline V gene lookup returns CDR1 DFQATT and CDR2 SNEGSKA (reference sequence). The CDR3 consists of 13 residues. The CDR3 sequence is CSARKNGANVLTF. The DNA for the CDR3 is TGCAGTGCTAGAAAAAATGGGGCCAACGTCCTGACTTTC.

The chain employs TRBV3-1 and TRBJ2-1; 16 bases are a match to TRBD2. V was clipped by 8 bases and J by 9 bases; unmatched bases: 4. Germline V gives CDR1 LGHDT, CDR2 YNNKEL (reference sequence). The CDR3 loop spans 14 amino acids. The CDR3 nucleotides read TGTGCCAGCGGGACTAGCGGGGGGGCGGGTGAGCAGTTCTTC. Translated: CASGTSGGAGEQFF.

The chain combines TRBV19 with TRBJ2-5; TRBD2 aligns across 7 bases. The germline V gene has CDR1 LNHDA and CDR2 SQIVND (reference sequence). The V and J ends lost 5 bases and 5 bases, in that order; junction bases with no gene match: 8. The CDR3 loop spans 14 amino acids. The CDR3 bases are TGTGCCAGTAGTCACCGGACTAGTCGTGAGACCCAGTACTTC. It encodes CASSHRTSRETQYF.

The genes are TRBV12-3 or TRBV12-4 and TRBJ2-4, with 9 bases matching TRBD2. The CDR3 totals 22 residues. V trimming: 0 bases; J trimming: 0 bases; junction bases outside the gene matches: 18. As DNA, the CDR3 is TGTGCCAGCAGTTTAGCGCGGAGCCCTAGCGGGACCTTAATACTAGCCAAAAACATTCAGTACTTC. Translating gives CASSLARSPSGTLILAKNIQYF.

The gene calls are TRBV2 and TRBJ2-1; D may be TRBD2 (6 bases). The CDR3 contains 11 residues. V lost 8 bases to trimming and J lost 14 bases, with 16 bases between them. Germline CDR1 is SNHLY and CDR2 is FYNNEI. The CDR3, as DNA: TGTGCCAGCGGTTTTGGAGGGAGAGAGTTCTTC. This encodes CASGFGGREFF.

At least ten counts were recorded for this clonotype. J is TRBJ2-1 and V is TRBV24-1; 12 bases fit TRBD2. Germline CDR1 KGHDR, CDR2 SFDVKD. The CDR3 runs to 17 residues. V shed 4 bases, J shed 7 bases, and the junction held 10 bases outside the gene matches. The CDR3 reads CATSDPGLAGSKNEQFF. CDR3 coding DNA: TGTGCCACCAGTGACCCCGGACTAGCGGGGAGCAAGAATGAGCAGTTCTTC.